These 10 T cell receptor beta chains share one sample of origin, sequenced in a study of CD8 T cells in Susac syndrome. RNA totalling roughly 0.5 to 1 ug underwent reverse transcription with random hexamers. In TCRdb, the immunoSEQ multiplex PCR reads were re-called with MiXCR into one record per CDR3 protein. The sample records some 150,000 distinct CDR3 sequences, 85% to 95% being singletons. Sequenced sample: CD8+ T cells from PBMCs. Receptors originate from a human donor with multiple sclerosis.

V and J are TRBV30 and TRBJ2-7; TRBD1 or TRBD2 may be the D gene (7 bases each). Germline-derived CDR1 and CDR2 are GTSNPN and SVGIG (reference sequence). V was pared by 5 bases and J by 3 bases, with 17 bases between. The CDR3 contains 14 residues. The CDR3 region is CAWASGGEGYEQYF. CDR3 sequence (DNA): TGTGCCTGGGCTTCAGGGGGGGAGGGCTACGAGCAGTACTTC. Based on the CDR3 plus reference TRBV30 and TRBJ2-7, the full variable domain is SQTIHQWPATLVQPVGSPLSLECTVEGTSNPNLYWYRQAAGRGLQLLFYSVGIGQISSEVPQNLSASRPQDRQFILSSKKLLLSDSGFYLCAWASGGEGYEQYFGPGTRLTVT.

The chain links TRBV20-1 to TRBJ2-1; 9 positions match TRBD2. With V trimmed by 6 bases and J by 4 bases, 7 bases remained unmatched. The CDR3 has 14 amino acids. The germline CDR1 and CDR2 sequences are DFQATT and SNEGSKA (reference sequence). CDR3 DNA: TGCAGTGCCTCTGGGCGGGGGGGTTACAATGAGCAGTTCTTC. Amino acid sequence: CSASGRGGYNEQFF.

This clonotype has just one count. J is TRBJ2-1 and V is TRBV5-1; D may be TRBD2 (6 bases). Trimming took off 7 bases at V and 4 bases at J, with 18 bases between the two ends. This CDR3 spans 15 amino acids. Per germline, CDR1 SGHRS and CDR2 YFSETQ. The CDR3 sequence: CASPDGGDRYNEQFF. The CDR3 DNA reads TGCGCCAGCCCTGATGGCGGGGACCGGTACAATGAGCAGTTCTTC.

This rearrangement joins TRBV3-1 to TRBJ1-3, with no clear D. Trimming shortened V by 0 bases and J by 2 bases, and 17 bases separated the two germline ends. Germline CDR1 reads LGHDT; CDR2 reads YNNKEL (reference sequence). The CDR3 contains 18 residues. This CDR3 reads CASSQEGLSGIAGNTIYF. The DNA for the CDR3 is TGTGCCAGCAGCCAAGAAGGCCTTTCGGGGATCGCTGGAAACACCATATATTTT. Supplemented by reference TRBV3-1 and TRBJ1-3, the full variable domain reads DTAVSQTPKYLVTQMGNDKSIKCEQNLGHDTMYWYKQDSKKFLKIMFSYNNKELIINETVPNRFSPKSPDKAHLNLHINSLELGDSAVYFCASSQEGLSGIAGNTIYFGEGSWLTVV.

This rearrangement joins TRBV20-1 to TRBJ2-7; D may be TRBD1 (6 bases). V was cut by 6 bases and J by 3 bases, with 18 bases left in between. The CDR3 covers 14 residues. Germline assignment: CDR1 DFQATT and CDR2 SNEGSKA (reference sequence). CDR3 region: CSAYTGTLGYEQYF. CDR3 nucleotide sequence: TGCAGTGCGTACACCGGGACACTCGGCTACGAGCAGTACTTC.

V and J are TRBV20-1 and TRBJ2-7; 8 bases fit TRBD1. J gave up 3 bases and V 1 base, and 5 bases lay outside the gene matches. This CDR3 contains 14 residues. Germline V gene sequence: CDR1 DFQATT, CDR2 SNEGSKA (reference sequence). This chain's CDR3 is CSARVGTGGYEQYF. Written as DNA, the CDR3 is TGCAGTGCTAGAGTGGGGACAGGCGGCTACGAGCAGTACTTC.

This clonotype was seen a single time. The chain is built from TRBV6-2 or TRBV6-3 and TRBJ2-6; perhaps TRBD1 as D (6 bases). Per germline, CDR1 MNHEY and CDR2 SVGEGT. Trimming removed 6 bases at V and 5 bases at J, with 14 bases between. This CDR3 region has 15 residues. CDR3 amino acids: CASRQGAVRANVLTF. The DNA of the CDR3 is TGTGCCAGCAGACAGGGAGCTGTGAGGGCCAACGTCCTGACTTTC.

The genes are TRBV25-1 and TRBJ2-2; D remains ambiguous. This CDR3 region has 13 residues. V gave up 3 bases and J gave up 1 base, with 3 bases separating them. Per germline, CDR1 MGHDK and CDR2 SYGVNS. The CDR3 protein is CASSDLNTGELFF. The CDR3 DNA follows: TGTGCCAGCAGTGACTTGAACACCGGGGAGCTGTTTTTT.

The chain has TRBV14 and TRBJ1-2; unclear D gene. Trimming took 0 bases from V and 4 from J, leaving 15 bases between them. Germline loops: CDR1 SGHDN, CDR2 FVKESK. The CDR3 totals 16 residues. The CDR3 is CASSQDAGRDPYGYTF. The CDR3 nucleotides are TGTGCCAGCAGCCAAGATGCTGGACGAGACCCCTATGGCTACACCTTC.

The rearrangement joins TRBV27 to TRBJ1-5; D uncertain. Germline CDR1 and CDR2: MNHEY and SMNVEV (reference sequence). The CDR3 contains 13 residues. Between the trimmed V and J ends, which lost 6 bases and 7 bases, there was a span of 13 bases. CDR3 loop: CASRPSVGQPQHF. The CDR3 region has the DNA TGTGCCAGCAGGCCTTCGGTAGGGCAGCCCCAGCATTTT.